Below, 30 T cell receptor beta chains from the same sample are listed, as sequenced in a study of early T cells in non-severe SARS-CoV-2 infection. TCRdb recomputed calls from the 5' RACE reads with MiXCR, one row per CDR3 protein. This sample has 60,000 or so distinct CDR3 sequences, with approximately 10% found just once. Material for sequencing was whole blood. The receptors come from an adult who was a healthcare worker with PCR-confirmed SARS-CoV-2 infection or an uninfected control (not recorded which).

This clonotype was seen many times. The chain links TRBV6-1 to TRBJ2-7; D is perhaps TRBD2 (5 bases). The CDR3 totals 14 residues. Germline V gene lookup returns CDR1 MNHNS and CDR2 SASEGT. The V end lost 4 bases, the J end lost 2 bases, and 12 bases lay between the germline ends. The CDR3 DNA reads as TGTGCCAGCAGTGTACGTCCCGGGACCTACGAGCAGTACTTC. Translating it yields CASSVRPGTYEQYF.

V is TRBV6-1 and J is TRBJ2-7; 7 bases are a match to TRBD2. Germline CDR1 is MNHNS and CDR2 is SASEGT. The CDR3 loop spans 12 amino acids. After removal of 7 bases from V and 7 bases from J, the junction contained 7 bases not matched to a gene. The CDR3 nucleotides read TGTGCCAGCACCCCTCGGGGGGATGAGCAGTACTTC. This sequence encodes CASTPRGDEQYF.

Ten or more counts support this clonotype. V usage is TRBV4-1 and J usage is TRBJ1-1, with TRBD1 matching over 7 bases. The V gene's germline CDR1 is MGHRA and CDR2 YSYEKL. V was clipped by 1 base and J by 3 bases; unmatched bases: 8. This CDR3 spans 16 amino acids. The DNA for the CDR3 is TGCGCCAGCAGCCAAGGGCCGACAGGGAGGTACACTGAAGCTTTCTTT. Translating gives CASSQGPTGRYTEAFF.

The table lists this clonotype with a few counts. This chain connects TRBV4-1 to TRBJ2-3, with D possibly matching TRBD2 (5 bases). The germline V gene has CDR1 MGHRA and CDR2 YSYEKL. V dropped 1 base and J dropped 6 bases, with 11 bases sitting between them. This CDR3 has 14 amino acids. As DNA, the CDR3 is TGCGCCAGCAGCCAAGTGTTTAGCGAGGATACGCAGTATTTT. This encodes CASSQVFSEDTQYF.

This clonotype was recorded many times. The chain has TRBV2 and TRBJ2-1; D is unresolved. Trimming shortened V by 9 bases and J by 0 bases, and 9 bases separated the two germline ends. CDR3 size: 13 residues. Germline loops: CDR1 SNHLY, CDR2 FYNNEI. CDR3 region: CASILSSYNEQFF. CDR3 nucleotide sequence: TGTGCCAGTATTCTGAGCTCCTACAATGAGCAGTTCTTC. Full variable domain (rest looked up from reference TRBV2 and TRBJ2-1): EPEVTQTPSHQVTQMGQEVILRCVPISNHLYFYWYRQILGQKVEFLVSFYNNEISEKSEIFDDQFSVERPDGSNFTLKIRSTKLEDSAMYFCASILSSYNEQFFGPGTRLTVL.

The V call is TRBV30, the J call TRBJ2-5; weak D call: TRBD1 (5 bases). V was cut by 4 bases and J by 7 bases, with 25 bases left in between. The CDR3 has 16 amino acids. Germline CDR1 is GTSNPN and CDR2 is SVGIG (reference sequence). CDR3 region: CAWNPRGSLGAGTQYF. The CDR3 DNA sequence: TGTGCCTGGAATCCTCGAGGATCGTTAGGGGCAGGGACCCAGTACTTC. The entire variable domain, with the rest obtained from reference TRBV30 and TRBJ2-5, is as follows: SQTIHQWPATLVQPVGSPLSLECTVEGTSNPNLYWYRQAAGRGLQLLFYSVGIGQISSEVPQNLSASRPQDRQFILSSKKLLLSDSGFYLCAWNPRGSLGAGTQYFGPGTRLLVL.

This clonotype was detected ten times or more. The chain links TRBV7-3 to TRBJ2-1; D ambiguous. CDR1 is SGHTA, CDR2 FQGTGA, per germline. There are 14 residues in the CDR3. V was cut by 0 bases and J by 6 bases, with 9 bases left in between. The CDR3 nucleotides are TGTGCCAGCAGCTTAACTGGCCGGGTCAATGAGCAGTTCTTC. This translates into CASSLTGRVNEQFF.

This clonotype appeared a few times. J is TRBJ1-5 and V is TRBV12-3 or TRBV12-4; D is possibly TRBD1 (5 bases). The V end was cut by 3 bases, the J end by 5 bases, with 8 bases between. The CDR3 is 13 residues long. The CDR3 loop reads CASSLTVDQPQHF. The CDR3 DNA follows: TGTGCCAGCAGTTTGACAGTCGATCAGCCCCAGCATTTT.

The rearrangement links TRBV4-1 to TRBJ1-1; D not resolved. The V gene lost 1 base and the J gene lost 4 bases, with 13 bases spanning the gap. The CDR3 has 15 residues. CDR1 is MGHRA and CDR2 is YSYEKL in the germline V gene. CDR3 region: CASSQGPTRATEAFF. Written as DNA, the CDR3 is TGCGCCAGCAGCCAAGGTCCGACGCGGGCCACTGAAGCTTTCTTT.

This clonotype was observed many times. The genes are TRBV7-9 and TRBJ2-6, with D possibly being TRBD1 (6 bases). CDR3 length: 16 residues. The V gene's germline CDR1 is SEHNR and CDR2 FQNEAQ (reference sequence). V was pared by 4 bases and J by 0 bases, with 10 bases between. The CDR3 DNA is TGTGCCAGCAGCTCACACAGGGTCTCTGGGGCCAACGTCCTGACTTTC. Amino acids: CASSSHRVSGANVLTF.

This chain joins TRBV4-2 and TRBJ2-5, with 8 bases identical to TRBD2. The germline gives CDR1 LGHNA, CDR2 YNFKEQ. The V gene end was trimmed by 0 bases and the J gene end by 3 bases; junction bases not matched to a gene: 9. The CDR3 is made up of 17 amino acids. CDR3 sequence: CASSQEFSGAGEETQYF. The CDR3 nucleotides read TGTGCCAGCAGCCAAGAGTTTAGTGGAGCGGGGGAAGAGACCCAGTACTTC.

This clonotype has a count of ten or more. The chain is built from TRBV12-3 or TRBV12-4 and TRBJ1-2; tentative D call: TRBD1 (6 bases). The CDR3 runs to 14 residues. Trimming shortened V by 5 bases and J by 4 bases, and 14 bases separated the two germline ends. The CDR3 DNA reads TGTGCCAGCAGTGCAGGACAGACGGGCTATGGCTACACCTTC. This sequence encodes CASSAGQTGYGYTF.

The chain recombines TRBV10-3 with TRBJ2-2, with D perhaps matching TRBD1 (5 bases). Germline CDR1 ENHRY, CDR2 SYGVKD. V was clipped by 3 bases and J by 6 bases, with 8 bases between them. CDR3 size: 13 residues. DNA of the CDR3: TGTGCCATCAGTGACAGGGTTGCCGGGGAGCTGTTTTTT. The encoded protein is CAISDRVAGELFF.

This clonotype was counted only a few times. The chain employs TRBV3-1 and TRBJ2-1, with 9 bases identical to TRBD1. V trimming: 1 base; J trimming: 2 bases; junction bases outside the gene matches: 9. In germline, CDR1 is LGHDT, CDR2 YNNKEL (reference sequence). This CDR3 is built from 18 residues. CDR3: CASSQVPGQGRAYNEQFF. The CDR3 nucleotides read TGTGCCAGCAGCCAAGTCCCGGGACAGGGAAGGGCCTACAATGAGCAGTTCTTC.

V usage is TRBV3-1 and J usage is TRBJ2-7; tentatively, D is TRBD2 (5 bases). This CDR3 region has 11 residues. The V end lost 4 bases, the J end lost 6 bases, and 7 bases lay between the germline ends. The V gene's germline CDR1 is LGHDT and CDR2 YNNKEL (reference sequence). The CDR3 DNA follows: TGTGCCAGCAGCCTGAGCGGCGAGCAGTACTTC. This translates into CASSLSGEQYF.

The chain links TRBV10-3 to TRBJ2-2; no definite D call. Germline V gives CDR1 ENHRY, CDR2 SYGVKD. The CDR3 is 12 amino acids. V was clipped by 3 bases and J by 7 bases, with 6 bases between them. The CDR3 DNA reads as TGTGCCATCAGTGATCTAGACGGGGAGCTGTTTTTT. The encoded protein is CAISDLDGELFF.

This clonotype came up many times. The rearrangement links TRBV3-1 to TRBJ1-6; 8 positions match TRBD1. The ends lost 4 bases at V and 9 bases at J; junction bases unmatched: 11. The CDR3 length is 16 residues. Germline V gene data show CDR1 as LGHDT and CDR2 as YNNKEL (reference sequence). CDR3 DNA sequence: TGTGCCAGCAGCCCCCCCCGGACAGGGCGCCCTTCACCCCTCCACTTT. This gives the protein CASSPPRTGRPSPLHF.

Many counts were recorded for this clonotype. This chain uses TRBV7-9 with TRBJ2-7; the D is unclear. Per the germline V gene, CDR1 is SEHNR and CDR2 is FQNEAQ (reference sequence). The ends were cut back, 5 bases at V and 4 bases at J, with 9 bases in the middle. The CDR3 runs to 12 residues. The CDR3: CASSPILYEQYF. The CDR3 coding sequence is TGTGCCAGCAGCCCCATTTTATACGAGCAGTACTTC. Full variable domain (rest looked up from reference TRBV7-9 and TRBJ2-7): DTGVSQNPRHKITKRGQNVTFRCDPISEHNRLYWYRQTLGQGPEFLTYFQNEAQLEKSRLLSDRFSAERPKGSFSTLEIQRTEQGDSAMYLCASSPILYEQYFGPGTRLTVT.

V gene TRBV24-1 combines with J gene TRBJ1-1; a possible D gene is TRBD1 (5 bases). The CDR3 runs to 14 residues. The germline V gene encodes CDR1 KGHDR and CDR2 SFDVKD. Deletions cut 9 bases from V and 1 base from J, with 14 bases between. The CDR3 sequence is CATLSPGPNTEAFF. The CDR3 DNA follows: TGTGCCACCCTTTCGCCGGGACCGAACACTGAAGCTTTCTTT.

This clonotype came up a few times. This chain joins TRBV5-1 and TRBJ2-3, with 8 bases identical to TRBD2. The CDR3 is 15 residues long. Losses at the gene ends were 2 bases for V and 3 bases for J; bases not matched to a gene: 5. Germline CDR1 and CDR2: SGHRS and YFSETQ. Here the CDR3 DNA reads TGCGCCAGCAGCTTCGGCGGGGGGCCTACAGATACGCAGTATTTT. It is translated as CASSFGGGPTDTQYF. The full variable domain, rest sourced from reference TRBV5-1 and TRBJ2-3, is KAGVTQTPRYLIKTRGQQVTLSCSPISGHRSVSWYQQTPGQGLQFLFEYFSETQRNKGNFPGRFSGRQFSNSRSEMNVSTLELGDSALYLCASSFGGGPTDTQYFGPGTRLTVL.

The chain recombines TRBV7-9 with TRBJ1-1, with D hard to call. This CDR3 is built from 16 residues. V shed 7 bases and J shed 4 bases, with 22 bases lying between them. The germline gives CDR1 SEHNR, CDR2 FQNEAQ (reference sequence). CDR3 DNA: TGTGCCAGCACCCACCGGGCCACAGCGCGCGGCACTGAAGCTTTCTTT. Protein sequence: CASTHRATARGTEAFF.

The chain has TRBV5-4 and TRBJ2-1; D gene unclear. CDR3 size: 15 residues. The germline CDR1 and CDR2 sequences are SGHNT and YYREEE (reference sequence). V shed 1 base and J shed 0 bases, with 8 bases lying between them. DNA for the CDR3: TGTGCCAGCAGCTTGCGTTCTATCTCCTACAATGAGCAGTTCTTC. This gives the protein CASSLRSISYNEQFF.

The J gene is TRBJ2-7, the V gene TRBV4-1, with a tentative D call TRBD1 (6 bases). CDR1 and CDR2 from the germline V gene are MGHRA and YSYEKL. This CDR3 has 17 residues. Trimming shortened V by 3 bases and J by 2 bases, and 20 bases separated the two germline ends. The CDR3 DNA reads TGCGCCAGCAGCCAGCTCCCCGCAGGGGAAAGGGCCTACGAGCAGTACTTC. Protein: CASSQLPAGERAYEQYF.

The table lists this clonotype with many counts. This chain links TRBV5-4 with TRBJ1-1; the D gene is possibly TRBD1 (5 bases). V shed 4 bases and J shed 1 base, with 17 bases lying between them. CDR1 is SGHNT, CDR2 YYREEE, per germline (reference sequence). This CDR3 has 16 amino acids. The CDR3 spells CASSPAQGGANTEAFF. In DNA, the CDR3 is TGTGCCAGCAGCCCTGCGCAGGGAGGCGCGAACACTGAAGCTTTCTTT.

The sample holds many counts of this clonotype. The chain joins TRBV10-2 to TRBJ1-3; D gene ambiguous. The CDR3 covers 12 residues. CDR1 is WSHSY and CDR2 is SAAADI in the germline V gene. The V gene lost 4 bases and the J gene lost 4 bases, with 5 bases spanning the gap. Here the CDR3 reads CASSADGNTIYF. The CDR3 nucleotides read TGCGCCAGCAGTGCAGACGGAAACACCATATATTTT.

This clonotype was recorded at least ten times. The chain has TRBV5-1 and TRBJ1-1; perhaps TRBD1 as D (5 bases). Looked up from germline, CDR1 is SGHRS and CDR2 is YFSETQ. V was pared by 2 bases and J by 1 base, with 9 bases between. The CDR3 loop spans 14 amino acids. Here the CDR3 DNA reads TGCGCCAGCAGCTTAGCAGGGACGAACACTGAAGCTTTCTTT. Translating gives CASSLAGTNTEAFF.

The sample holds many counts of this clonotype. The J gene is TRBJ1-4, the V gene TRBV7-9; TRBD1 agrees at 7 bases. CDR3 length: 14 residues. The V and J ends lost 5 bases and 4 bases, in that order; junction bases with no gene match: 4. Per germline, CDR1 SEHNR and CDR2 FQNEAQ (reference sequence). The CDR3 DNA reads as TGTGCCAGCAGCGCTTCAGGGGGTAATGAAAAACTGTTTTTT. Encoded protein: CASSASGGNEKLFF.

This clonotype was counted a few times. Here the CDR3 reads CSATTGGFADTQYF. As DNA, the CDR3 is TGCAGTGCAACGACAGGGGGTTTTGCAGATACGCAGTATTTT. The chain carries TRBV20-1 and TRBJ2-3, with 9 bases lining up with TRBD1. Germline CDR1 and CDR2: DFQATT and SNEGSKA (reference sequence). This CDR3 is built from 14 residues. V was clipped by 6 bases and J by 4 bases; unmatched bases: 8.

This clonotype appeared a few times. The chain is built from TRBV7-9 and TRBJ1-5; D is possibly TRBD1 (5 bases). Germline V gene data show CDR1 as SEHNR and CDR2 as FQNEAQ (reference sequence). The CDR3 runs 14 residues. Deletions cut 1 base from V and 1 base from J, with 5 bases between. CDR3 in DNA: TGTGCCAGCAGCTTAGGACAGAGCAATCAGCCCCAGCATTTT. Translating gives CASSLGQSNQPQHF.

This clonotype came up many times. The V call is TRBV2, the J call TRBJ2-5; tentatively, D is TRBD1 (5 bases). The CDR3 runs 15 residues. CDR1 is SNHLY, CDR2 FYNNEI, per germline. The V gene lost 3 bases and the J gene lost 5 bases, with 16 bases spanning the gap. This chain's CDR3 is CASSETIQEIETQYF. In DNA form, the CDR3 reads TGTGCCAGCAGTGAGACGATACAGGAGATTGAGACCCAGTACTTC.